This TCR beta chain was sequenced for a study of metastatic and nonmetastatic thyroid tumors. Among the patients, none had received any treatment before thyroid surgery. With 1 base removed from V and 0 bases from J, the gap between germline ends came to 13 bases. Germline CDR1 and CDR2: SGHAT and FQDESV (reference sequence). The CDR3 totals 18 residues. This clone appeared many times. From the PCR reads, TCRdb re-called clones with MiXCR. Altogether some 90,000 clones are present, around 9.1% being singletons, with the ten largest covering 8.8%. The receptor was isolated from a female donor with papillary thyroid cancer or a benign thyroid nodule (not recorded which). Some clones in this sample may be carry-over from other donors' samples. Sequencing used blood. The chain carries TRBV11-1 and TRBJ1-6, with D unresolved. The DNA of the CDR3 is TGTGCCAGCAGCTTAGTTTTCGCCAGTAGCTCCTATAATTCACCCCTCCACTTT. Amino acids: CASSLVFASSSYNSPLHF.